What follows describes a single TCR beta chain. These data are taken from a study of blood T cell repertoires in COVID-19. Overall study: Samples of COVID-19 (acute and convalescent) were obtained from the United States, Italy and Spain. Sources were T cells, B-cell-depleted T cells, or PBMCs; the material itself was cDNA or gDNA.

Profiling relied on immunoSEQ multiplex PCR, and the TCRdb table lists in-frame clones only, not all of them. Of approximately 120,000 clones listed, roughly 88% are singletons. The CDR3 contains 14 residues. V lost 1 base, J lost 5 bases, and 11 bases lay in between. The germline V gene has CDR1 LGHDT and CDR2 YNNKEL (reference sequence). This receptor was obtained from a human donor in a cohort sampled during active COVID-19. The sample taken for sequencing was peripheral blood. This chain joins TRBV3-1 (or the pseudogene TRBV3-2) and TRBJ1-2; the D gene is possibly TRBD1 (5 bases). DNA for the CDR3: TGTGCCAGCAGCCAAGTACCAGGGCAATATGGCTACACCTTC. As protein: CASSQVPGQYGYTF.